Following are 9 T cell receptor beta chains from one sample sequenced in a study of blood T cell repertoires in COVID-19. Profiled with immunoSEQ multiplex PCR; TCRdb holds only in-frame clones, not every one. Found here are some 120,000 clones, approximately 84% of them singletons; the top ten hold less than 9%. Sequenced sample: peripheral blood. The receptors were gathered from an older man with active or convalescent COVID-19.

By share of the sample, this clone is medium-sized. V usage is TRBV19 and J usage is TRBJ1-1, with D perhaps matching TRBD1 (5 bases). V was shortened by 5 bases and J by 3 bases, with 16 bases between the two germline ends. This CDR3 comprises 15 residues. CDR1 and CDR2 from the germline V gene are LNHDA and SQIVND (reference sequence). CDR3 sequence (DNA): TGTGCCAGTAGTGTGGAGACAGTTTACGACACTGAAGCTTTCTTT. Its translation: CASSVETVYDTEAFF.

The chain combines TRBV24-1 with TRBJ1-4; D is ambiguous. In germline, CDR1 is KGHDR, CDR2 SFDVKD. The CDR3 length is 14 residues. Trimming pared 4 bases from V and 8 bases from J, leaving 13 bases between. The chain's CDR3 is CATSDRGIGEKLFF. Written as DNA, the CDR3 is TGTGCCACCAGTGACCGCGGGATCGGGGAAAAACTGTTTTTT.

A few counts support this clone. This chain connects TRBV28 to TRBJ2-1, with a possible D match to TRBD2 (6 bases). CDR1 is MDHEN and CDR2 is SYDVKM in the germline V gene. Trimming took 5 bases from V and 7 from J, leaving 12 bases between them. The CDR3 sequence is 13 residues long. CDR3 amino acids: CASSLAWRNEQFF. The CDR3 DNA sequence: TGTGCCAGCAGTCTAGCGTGGCGTAATGAGCAGTTCTTC.

The chain couples TRBV19 to TRBJ1-2; 10 positions match TRBD1. CDR1 and CDR2 (germline): LNHDA, SQIVND (reference sequence). The CDR3 runs 18 residues. J lost 8 bases, V lost 6 bases, and 21 bases had no gene match. The CDR3 region is CASSQKVAGQGLFQGYTF. In DNA, the CDR3 is TGTGCCAGTAGCCAAAAGGTTGCGGGACAGGGGCTTTTTCAAGGCTACACCTTC.

The chain couples TRBV7-6 to TRBJ2-4; perhaps TRBD2 as D (6 bases). The V end lost 0 bases, the J end lost 7 bases, and 19 bases lay between the germline ends. Germline V lookup: CDR1 SGHVS, CDR2 FNYEAQ. This CDR3 has 17 residues. The DNA for the CDR3 is TGTGCCAGCAGCTTAGCTAGTAGCGGCCCGACGAGGAACATTCAGTACTTC. Translated: CASSLASSGPTRNIQYF.

This chain links TRBV18 with TRBJ2-5, with 7 positions matching TRBD1. CDR3 size: 15 residues. CDR1 and CDR2 (germline): KGHSH, LQKENI. The J segment lost 5 bases and the V segment lost 5 bases, leaving 11 bases of the junction unmatched. This chain's CDR3 is CASSTTRGGGETQYF. CDR3 in DNA: TGTGCCAGCTCAACGACGAGAGGGGGCGGGGAGACCCAGTACTTC.

V usage is TRBV6-5 and J usage is TRBJ2-1, with D perhaps matching TRBD1 (6 bases). CDR1 MNHEY and CDR2 SVGAGI come from the germline V gene. V shed 1 base and J shed 7 bases, with 11 bases lying between them. This CDR3 comprises 14 residues. The CDR3 spells CASSYFGRGNEQFF. The CDR3 DNA sequence: TGTGCCAGCAGTTACTTTGGCAGGGGTAATGAGCAGTTCTTC.

The chain is built from TRBV18 and TRBJ2-3; D is uncertain. CDR1 and CDR2 from the germline V gene are KGHSH and LQKENI. This CDR3 spans 13 amino acids. Deletions cut 2 bases from V and 3 bases from J, with 6 bases between. The CDR3 nucleotides are TGTGCCAGCTCACCAATCCAGACAGATACGCAGTATTTT. It is translated as CASSPIQTDTQYF.

The gene calls are TRBV15 and TRBJ2-3, with D perhaps TRBD2 (5 bases). The germline gives CDR1 LNHNV, CDR2 YYDKDF (reference sequence). CDR3 length: 15 residues. Deletions cut 0 bases from V and 4 bases from J, with 11 bases between. The CDR3 loop is CATSRELEAADTQYF. Written as DNA, the CDR3 is TGTGCCACCAGCAGAGAACTCGAAGCGGCAGATACGCAGTATTTT.